This T cell receptor (beta chain) was observed in a study of cytomegalovirus exposure and HLA in healthy donors. This CDR3 comprises 13 residues. Trimming removed 10 bases from V and 10 bases from J; junction bases left unmatched: 7. Germline-derived CDR1 and CDR2 are MNHEY and SMNVEV (reference sequence). Using immunoSEQ multiplex PCR, the repertoire was profiled, and TCRdb retains in-frame clones only, with some absent. The data hold about 110,000 clones, with 70% to 85% observed a single time. This receptor was taken from a woman aged 18-30 years in good health and CMV-seronegative. What was sequenced was PBMCs. This sequence joins TRBV27 and TRBJ2-1; 13 nucleotides match TRBD2. The CDR3 loop reads CATSRGLAGEQFF. The CDR3 nucleotides are TGTGCCACTTCGCGGGGACTAGCGGGGGAGCAGTTCTTC.